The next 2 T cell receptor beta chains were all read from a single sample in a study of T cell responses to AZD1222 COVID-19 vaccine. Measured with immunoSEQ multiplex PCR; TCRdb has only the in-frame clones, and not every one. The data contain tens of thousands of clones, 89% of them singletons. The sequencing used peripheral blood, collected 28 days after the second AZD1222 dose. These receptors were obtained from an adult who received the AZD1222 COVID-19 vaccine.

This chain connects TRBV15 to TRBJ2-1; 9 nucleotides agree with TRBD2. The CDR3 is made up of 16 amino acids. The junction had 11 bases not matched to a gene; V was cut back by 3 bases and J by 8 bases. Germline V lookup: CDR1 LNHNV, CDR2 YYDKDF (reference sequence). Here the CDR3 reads CATSSLAGGRADEQFF. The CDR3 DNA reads TGTGCCACCAGCAGTTTGGCGGGGGGGAGGGCCGATGAGCAGTTCTTC. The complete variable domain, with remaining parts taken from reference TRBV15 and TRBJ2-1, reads DAMVIQNPRYQVTQFGKPVTLSCSQTLNHNVMYWYQQKSSQAPKLLFHYYDKDFNNEADTPDNFQSRRPNTSFCFLDIRSPGLGDTAMYLCATSSLAGGRADEQFFGPGTRLTVL.

CDR3 in amino acids: CASTQRGIYEQYF. The CDR3 DNA follows: TGTGCCAGCACACAGCGGGGAATCTACGAGCAGTACTTC. This chain connects TRBV5-6 to TRBJ2-7, with 7 bases matching TRBD2. The CDR3 length is 13 residues. CDR1 is SGHDT and CDR2 is YYEEEE in the germline V gene. The trim removed 6 bases at V and 3 bases at J, leaving 6 bases unmatched.